The sequence of this T cell receptor (beta chain) was determined in a study of cytomegalovirus exposure and HLA in healthy donors. Points from the study as a whole: In a later analysis, at a false discovery rate of 0.05, about 17,000 TCR beta sequences matched HLA alleles. With DRB1 most and HLA-C fewest, TCR association rates differed between HLA loci in a later analysis. About 90% or about 30% of the time was how often most TCR beta V segments were productive, according to an earlier analysis. An Asian-associated ancestry cluster reportedly showed fewer N-insertions than the approximately 600-donor mean in a later analysis.

The PCR made use of 60 Vbeta and 13 Jbeta primers. Profiled with immunoSEQ multiplex PCR; TCRdb holds only in-frame clones, not every one. This sample has tens of thousands of clones, with around 73% found just once. V was cut by 5 bases and J by 1 base, with 12 bases left in between. The CDR3 runs to 14 residues. Germline V gives CDR1 SGHRS, CDR2 YFSETQ. On this clone itself: The antigen remains undetermined.

The V and J genes are TRBV5-1 and TRBJ2-5, with D tentatively TRBD1 (6 bases). The specimen was PBMCs. The TCR was taken from a man in his forties or fifties in good health and CMV-seronegative. DNA of the CDR3: TGCGCCAGCAGTTACCGGGACACCCAAGAGACCCAGTACTTC. It codes for CASSYRDTQETQYF.